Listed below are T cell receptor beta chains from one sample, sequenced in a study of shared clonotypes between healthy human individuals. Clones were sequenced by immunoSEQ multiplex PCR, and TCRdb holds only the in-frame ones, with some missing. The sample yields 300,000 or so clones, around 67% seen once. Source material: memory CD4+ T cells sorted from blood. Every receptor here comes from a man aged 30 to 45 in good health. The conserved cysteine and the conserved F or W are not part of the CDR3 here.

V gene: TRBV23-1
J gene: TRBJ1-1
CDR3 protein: ASSQGGTTTGNTEAF

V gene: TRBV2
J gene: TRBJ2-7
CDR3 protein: ASSRDSLSYEQY

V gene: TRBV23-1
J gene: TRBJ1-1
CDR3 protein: ASSHSQGEEMNTEAF

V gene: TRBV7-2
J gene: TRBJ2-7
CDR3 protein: ASSSPSMGRYEQY

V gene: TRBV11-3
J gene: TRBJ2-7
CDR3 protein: ASSQLTGYEQY

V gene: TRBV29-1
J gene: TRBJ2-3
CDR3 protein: SVEGTDTQY

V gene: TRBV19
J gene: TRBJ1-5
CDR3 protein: ASTVQQGVGNQPQH

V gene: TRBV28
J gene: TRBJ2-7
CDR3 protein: ASSPHRDRGPRQY

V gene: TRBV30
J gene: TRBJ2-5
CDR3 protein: AWSGSGRETQY

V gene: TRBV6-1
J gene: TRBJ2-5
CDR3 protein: ASSESLSRVCTETQY

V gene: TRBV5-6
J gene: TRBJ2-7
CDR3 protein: ASSLVAGYEQY

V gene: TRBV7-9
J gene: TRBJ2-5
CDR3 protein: ASSRYGEFGDQY

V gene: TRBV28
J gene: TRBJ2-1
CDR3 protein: ASSLRELRGNEQF

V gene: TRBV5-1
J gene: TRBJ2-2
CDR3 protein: ASWTGEDTGELF

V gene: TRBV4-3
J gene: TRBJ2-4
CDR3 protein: ASSQVRGSGKNIQY

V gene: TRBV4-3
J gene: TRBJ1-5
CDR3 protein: ASSTTGDSNQPQH

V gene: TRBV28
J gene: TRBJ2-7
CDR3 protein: ASSPRSAEQY

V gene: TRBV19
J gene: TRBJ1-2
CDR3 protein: ASSIYQGSYT

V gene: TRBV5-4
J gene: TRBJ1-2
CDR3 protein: ASSVTGSNYGYT

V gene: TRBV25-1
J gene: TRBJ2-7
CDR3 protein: ASSEHTEQY

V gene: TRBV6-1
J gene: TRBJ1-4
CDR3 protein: ASRTGTEKLF

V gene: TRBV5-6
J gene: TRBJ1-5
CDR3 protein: ASSWTGQRNQPQH